These 12 T cell receptor beta chains originate from one sample sequenced in a study of T cell responses to AZD1222 COVID-19 vaccine. Clones were sequenced by immunoSEQ multiplex PCR, and TCRdb holds only the in-frame ones, with some missing. The data contain roughly 110,000 clones, over 80% of them singletons. The specimen was peripheral blood, collected 28 days after the second AZD1222 dose. All receptors derive from an adult who received the AZD1222 COVID-19 vaccine.

This chain connects TRBV15 to TRBJ2-5; 7 nucleotides agree with TRBD1. From germline, CDR1 is LNHNV and CDR2 YYDKDF (reference sequence). V shed 1 base and J 0 bases; nucleotides not matched to a gene: 2. The CDR3 contains 15 residues. The CDR3 sequence: CATSRVGQYQETQYF. CDR3 DNA: TGTGCCACCAGCAGAGTGGGACAGTACCAAGAGACCCAGTACTTC. Looking up the rest from reference TRBV15 and TRBJ2-5 gives the full variable domain: DAMVIQNPRYQVTQFGKPVTLSCSQTLNHNVMYWYQQKSSQAPKLLFHYYDKDFNNEADTPDNFQSRRPNTSFCFLDIRSPGLGDTAMYLCATSRVGQYQETQYFGPGTRLLVL.

In this sample, this clone turned up once. The J gene is TRBJ2-1, the V gene TRBV2, with D unclear. This CDR3 is 15 amino acids long. CDR1 and CDR2 (germline): SNHLY, FYNNEI. Trimming pared 6 bases from V and 0 bases from J, leaving 12 bases between. CDR3 nucleotides: TGTGCCAGCAGCCCACTCAGGAGCTCCTACAATGAGCAGTTCTTC. This sequence encodes CASSPLRSSYNEQFF.

This chain links TRBV18 with TRBJ1-1; tentatively, D is TRBD1 (6 bases). Trimming stripped 4 bases from V and 7 bases from J, with 16 bases between. Germline V lookup: CDR1 KGHSH, CDR2 LQKENI. This CDR3 contains 14 residues. CDR3 sequence reads: CASSLIPRTDEAFF. CDR3 nucleotides: TGTGCCAGCTCACTAATCCCGAGGACAGATGAAGCTTTCTTT.

CDR3 coding DNA: TGTGCCAGCAGCCCCCCCGGACTATTACCGTATTTT. The encoded protein is CASSPPGLLPYF. This sequence joins TRBV5-4 and TRBJ2-3, with D perhaps matching TRBD2 (6 bases). This CDR3 comprises 12 residues. From germline, CDR1 is SGHNT and CDR2 YYREEE (reference sequence). Trimming removed 4 bases from V and 14 bases from J, with 17 bases in between. Full variable domain (outside the CDR3, taken from reference TRBV5-4 and TRBJ2-3): ETGVTQSPTHLIKTRGQQVTLRCSSQSGHNTVSWYQQALGQGPQFIFQYYREEENGRGNFPPRFSGLQFPNYSSELNVNALELDDSALYLCASSPPGLLPYFGPGTRLTVL.

The rearrangement uses TRBV5-6 and TRBJ2-7; the D is unclear. The germline gives CDR1 SGHDT, CDR2 YYEEEE. V was shortened by 0 bases and J by 1 base, with 14 bases between the two germline ends. CDR3 length: 16 amino acids. The CDR3 region has the DNA TGTGCCAGCAGCTTGGGTCAGGCATACATATCCTACGAGCAGTACTTC. Its protein product is CASSLGQAYISYEQYF.

The chain employs TRBV28 and TRBJ1-2; 7 nucleotides align to TRBD1. CDR3 size: 13 residues. The trim removed 6 bases at V and 7 bases at J, leaving 8 bases unmatched. Germline V lookup: CDR1 MDHEN, CDR2 SYDVKM. CDR3 protein: CASREQGTVGYTF. CDR3 coding DNA: TGTGCCAGCAGGGAACAGGGGACAGTTGGCTACACCTTC.

The chain couples TRBV5-1 to TRBJ2-3; 8 bases map to TRBD2. Germline V gives CDR1 SGHRS, CDR2 YFSETQ. The CDR3 is 16 amino acids. With 4 bases clipped from V and 0 bases from J, the junction kept 7 bases outside the gene matches. The CDR3 reads CASSPRGGGSTDTQYF. In DNA form, the CDR3 reads TGCGCCAGCAGCCCCCGGGGCGGGGGGAGCACAGATACGCAGTATTTT.

The J gene is TRBJ2-7, the V gene TRBV5-1, with TRBD2 identical over 9 bases. The V gene's germline CDR1 is SGHRS and CDR2 YFSETQ. After removal of 4 bases from V and 7 bases from J, the junction contained 9 bases not matched to a gene. The CDR3 covers 14 residues. The CDR3 protein is CASSPGLAGVEQYF. The CDR3 DNA follows: TGCGCCAGCAGCCCTGGCTTAGCGGGGGTGGAGCAGTACTTC.

This clone has only a few counts. The chain has TRBV10-3 and TRBJ1-5; maybe TRBD1 (6 bases). The ends were cut back, 2 bases at V and 6 bases at J, with 11 bases in the middle. CDR1 is ENHRY and CDR2 is SYGVKD in the germline V gene. The CDR3 length is 14 residues. CDR3 sequence: CAISERGPPQPQHF. CDR3 coding DNA: TGTGCCATCAGTGAGCGGGGGCCCCCTCAGCCCCAGCATTTT.

This clone was detected a few times. The chain recombines TRBV5-4 with TRBJ1-1, with TRBD1 identical over 9 bases. Germline CDR1 reads SGHNT; CDR2 reads YYREEE (reference sequence). CDR3 length: 14 amino acids. Trimming cost V 7 bases and J 0 bases; bases outside gene matches: 4. The CDR3 here is CASGTGTVNTEAFF. In DNA, the CDR3 is TGTGCCAGCGGGACAGGGACGGTGAACACTGAAGCTTTCTTT.

This rearrangement joins TRBV4-2 to TRBJ2-7; 9 bases match TRBD2. CDR1 is LGHNA and CDR2 is YNFKEQ in the germline V gene. CDR3 size: 16 residues. The V and J ends lost 1 base and 3 bases, in that order; junction bases with no gene match: 7. In nucleotides, the CDR3 is TGTGCCAGCAGCCAAGTCGGGGCTAGCGGGAACTACGAGCAGTACTTC. Its protein is CASSQVGASGNYEQYF.

This clone was seen just once. The rearrangement uses TRBV6-5 and TRBJ1-2, with no clear D. In germline, CDR1 is MNHEY, CDR2 SVGAGI. V was trimmed by 2 bases and J by 5 bases, leaving 9 bases between them. CDR3 length: 13 residues. The CDR3 DNA sequence: TGTGCCAGCAGTTACGAGGGCAGTTATGGCTACACCTTC. It encodes CASSYEGSYGYTF.